The 7 T cell receptor beta chains reported below all come from one sample, sequenced in a study of T-cell reconstitution after alpha-beta-depleted transplantation in children. Unique molecular identifiers were built into the TCRbeta library. TCRdb reprocessed the PCR reads with MiXCR, giving one entry per CDR3 protein. The repertoire includes a few hundred thousand distinct CDR3 sequences, 43% of them detected once, and roughly 27% sits in the top ten. Specimen: PBMCs, collected before TCRalphabeta/CD19-depleted stem cell transplant. These receptors were collected from a girl aged 2 to 9 with aplastic anemia, due to receive a stem cell transplant.

The chain employs TRBV4-3 and TRBJ2-2, with 10 positions matching TRBD2. CDR1 and CDR2 (germline): LGHNA, YSLEER. CDR3 length: 17 amino acids. The ends lost 1 base at V and 5 bases at J; junction bases unmatched: 7. CDR3 nucleotides: TGCGCCAGCAGCCAAGGGACTAGCGGTCTGAGTACCGGGGAGCTGTTTTTT. Translation: CASSQGTSGLSTGELFF.

On this clonotype: A junction boundary mismatches the germline segment, possibly from a read error. This chain joins TRBV4-2 and TRBJ2-3; 7 nucleotides match TRBD2. The CDR3 runs 16 residues. The germline CDR1 and CDR2 sequences are LGHNA and YNFKEQ. CDR3 residues: CVSSPTPQRDTDTQYF. The CDR3 nucleotides read TGTGTCAGCAGCCCGACTCCCCAGCGGGACACAGATACGCAGTATTTT.

This clonotype was seen many times. The V call is TRBV12-3 or TRBV12-4, the J call TRBJ1-6, with D perhaps TRBD1 (5 bases). The CDR3 sequence is 15 residues long. V shed 5 bases and J shed 0 bases, with 8 bases lying between them. The CDR3 spells CASSQQVSYNSPLHF. The CDR3 bases are TGTGCCAGCAGTCAACAGGTCTCCTATAATTCACCCCTCCACTTT.

The rearrangement joins TRBV5-1 to TRBJ2-3; tentatively, D is TRBD2 (5 bases). V was pared by 4 bases and J by 5 bases, with 11 bases between. The CDR3 is 13 amino acids. Germline V lookup: CDR1 SGHRS, CDR2 YFSETQ. The CDR3 loop reads CASSPRRGDTQYF. The CDR3, as DNA: TGCGCCAGCAGCCCTCGACGGGGAGATACGCAGTATTTT.

The rearrangement joins TRBV6-1 to TRBJ2-3, with a possible D match to TRBD1 (6 bases). The J call is in doubt because the DNA end fits TRBJ1-5 better. Per germline, CDR1 MNHNS and CDR2 SASEGT. CDR3 size: 17 residues. CDR3 in amino acids: CASSALLAGGQVDTQHF. In nucleotides, the CDR3 is TGTGCCAGCAGTGCACTTCTAGCGGGGGGGCAGGTAGATACGCAGCATTTT.

The chain has TRBV20-1 and TRBJ2-7, with D possibly TRBD1 on 7 matching bases. Germline values: CDR1 DFQATT, CDR2 SNEGSKA (reference sequence). V was shortened by 6 bases and J by 7 bases, with 19 bases between the two germline ends. The CDR3 runs to 13 residues. Here the CDR3 reads CSAPSRGAREQYF. The CDR3 bases are TGCAGTGCCCCGTCCAGGGGGGCACGGGAGCAGTACTTC.

The sample holds one count of this clonotype. The gene calls are TRBV7-2 and TRBJ2-7; D remains unclear. V was cut by 5 bases and J by 4 bases, with 9 bases left in between. Germline-derived CDR1 and CDR2 are SGHTA and FQGNSA. This CDR3 is built from 12 residues. The DNA of the CDR3 is TGTGCCAGCAGCAACAGCCCGTACGAGCAGTACTTC. It codes for CASSNSPYEQYF.